This passage covers 27 T cell receptor beta chains from one sample sequenced in a study of cytomegalovirus exposure and HLA in healthy donors. PCR used 60 Vbeta primers and 13 Jbeta primers. Produced via immunoSEQ multiplex PCR; TCRdb's table is partial and in-frame only. This table has 200,000 to 250,000 clones, about four fifths appearing once. Sequenced: PBMCs. The receptors derive from a woman aged 40 to 50 in good health and CMV-seropositive.

The V and J genes are TRBV7-9 and TRBJ1-4, with TRBD1 identical over 7 bases. V trimming: 4 bases; J trimming: 5 bases; junction bases outside the gene matches: 16. The germline CDR1 and CDR2 sequences are SEHNR and FQNEAQ (reference sequence). The CDR3 extends over 18 amino acids. This CDR3 reads CASSSPAAGGRANEKLFF. CDR3 bases: TGTGCCAGCAGCTCCCCCGCGGCAGGGGGAAGGGCAAATGAAAAACTGTTTTTT.

V usage is TRBV9 and J usage is TRBJ2-5, with D tentatively TRBD2 (7 bases). The germline gives CDR1 SGDLS, CDR2 YYNGEE. V was clipped by 7 bases and J by 4 bases, with 17 bases between them. This CDR3 contains 14 residues. The CDR3 coding sequence is TGTGCCAGCGCAGAGGGGGGGGGCCTAGAGACCCAGTACTTC. The encoded protein is CASAEGGGLETQYF.

This CDR3 is CSVGLDTEAFF. Written as DNA, the CDR3 is TGCAGTGTGGGCTTGGACACTGAAGCTTTCTTT. V gene TRBV29-1 combines with J gene TRBJ1-1; D remains ambiguous. There are 11 residues in the CDR3. Germline lookup yields CDR1 SQVTM and CDR2 ANQGSEA.

The chain carries TRBV19 and TRBJ1-5; TRBD1 matches 8 bases. The CDR3 sequence is 17 residues long. The ends lost 7 bases at V and 1 base at J; junction bases unmatched: 12. Germline values: CDR1 LNHDA, CDR2 SQIVND (reference sequence). CDR3 coding DNA: TGTGCCAGTAAGACAGGGGTAGGGACGCAAAGCAATCAGCCCCAGCATTTT. The encoded protein is CASKTGVGTQSNQPQHF.

The V and J genes are TRBV27 and TRBJ2-7, with D possibly being TRBD2 (7 bases). The CDR3 has 16 residues. Germline V CDR1 and CDR2: MNHEY, SMNVEV (reference sequence). Deletions cut 4 bases from V and 2 bases from J, with 18 bases between. The CDR3 spells CASSSSARGPAYEQYF. The CDR3, as DNA: TGTGCCAGCAGTTCATCGGCGCGGGGGCCCGCCTACGAGCAGTACTTC.

The rearrangement joins TRBV7-2 to TRBJ2-7, with 7 positions matching TRBD2. J was trimmed by 1 base and V by 5 bases; bases with no gene match: 8. Germline CDR1 is SGHTA and CDR2 is FQGNSA. The CDR3 runs 15 residues. The CDR3 spells CASSPSWGGSYEQYF. The CDR3 DNA reads TGTGCCAGCAGCCCATCCTGGGGAGGGTCCTACGAGCAGTACTTC. Together with reference TRBV7-2 and TRBJ2-7, the CDR3 gives the full variable domain: GAGVSQSPSNKVTEKGKDVELRCDPISGHTALYWYRQSLGQGLEFLIYFQGNSAPDKSGLPSDRFSAERTGGSVSTLTIQRTQQEDSAVYLCASSPSWGGSYEQYFGPGTRLTVT.

The rearrangement uses TRBV15 and TRBJ2-1, with TRBD2 matching over 8 bases. V was pared by 5 bases and J by 0 bases, with 6 bases of the junction left unmatched. The CDR3 is made up of 16 amino acids. CDR1 is LNHNV and CDR2 is YYDKDF in the germline V gene (reference sequence). The CDR3 sequence: CATSPRGGSSYNEQFF. CDR3 nucleotides: TGTGCCACCAGCCCCCGGGGGGGAAGCTCCTACAATGAGCAGTTCTTC.

This chain uses TRBV7-2 with TRBJ2-3; TRBD2 matches 7 bases. V was pared by 1 base and J by 0 bases, with 4 bases of the junction left unmatched. The CDR3 is 16 residues long. Looked up from germline, CDR1 is SGHTA and CDR2 is FQGNSA. This chain's CDR3 is CASSLVGGGSTDTQYF. The CDR3 DNA is TGTGCCAGCAGCTTAGTAGGCGGGGGAAGCACAGATACGCAGTATTTT. Full variable domain (missing parts from reference TRBV7-2 and TRBJ2-3): GAGVSQSPSNKVTEKGKDVELRCDPISGHTALYWYRQSLGQGLEFLIYFQGNSAPDKSGLPSDRFSAERTGGSVSTLTIQRTQQEDSAVYLCASSLVGGGSTDTQYFGPGTRLTVL.

This chain joins TRBV7-9 and TRBJ2-7, with D possibly being TRBD2 (7 bases). The V gene's germline CDR1 is SEHNR and CDR2 FQNEAQ (reference sequence). The CDR3 is 15 amino acids. V dropped 2 bases and J dropped 3 bases, with 14 bases sitting between them. The CDR3 nucleotides read TGTGCCAGCAGCTTAATGCAGGGGAGGGACTACGAGCAGTACTTC. Its protein product is CASSLMQGRDYEQYF.

This clone was counted once. The chain links TRBV7-6 to TRBJ2-7; 12 bases align to TRBD2. Germline lookup yields CDR1 SGHVS and CDR2 FNYEAQ. V was pared by 5 bases and J by 4 bases, with 6 bases of the junction left unmatched. The CDR3 has 15 amino acids. CDR3 in DNA: TGTGCCAGCAGCCCCCCGACTAGCGGGGGTTACGAGCAGTACTTC. This encodes CASSPPTSGGYEQYF.

CDR3 DNA sequence: TGTGCCAGCAGCTTCGGGGGGGGTGAGACCCAGTACTTC. Translated: CASSFGGGETQYF. The chain couples TRBV7-9 to TRBJ2-5, with 8 bases identical to TRBD2. Looked up from germline, CDR1 is SEHNR and CDR2 is FQNEAQ (reference sequence). This CDR3 is 13 amino acids long. V was clipped by 3 bases and J by 5 bases; unmatched bases: 2.

This chain connects TRBV6-5 to TRBJ2-7; D is perhaps TRBD1 (5 bases). This CDR3 contains 12 residues. Germline V gives CDR1 MNHEY, CDR2 SVGAGI. V lost 11 bases to trimming and J lost 6 bases, with 17 bases between them. The CDR3, as DNA: TGTGCCGTCGGGCAGGGAAACGGCGAGCAGTACTTC. Translated, it gives CAVGQGNGEQYF.

The chain has TRBV4-3 and TRBJ2-1; D might be TRBD1 (6 bases). This CDR3 region has 14 residues. The V gene's germline CDR1 is LGHNA and CDR2 YSLEER. Trimming cost V 0 bases and J 6 bases, with 9 bases left between them. CDR3 DNA sequence: TGCGCCAGCAGCCAAGATACAGGGCGCAATGAGCAGTTCTTC. Protein product: CASSQDTGRNEQFF.

This clone was detected once. The chain recombines TRBV4-2 with TRBJ1-4, with D perhaps TRBD1 (6 bases). Germline V CDR1 and CDR2: LGHNA, YNFKEQ. There are 14 residues in the CDR3. V gave up 3 bases and J gave up 8 bases, with 13 bases separating them. Written as DNA, the CDR3 is TGTGCCAGCAGCCAGCTAATAACAGGGGAAAAACTGTTTTTT. Translated, it gives CASSQLITGEKLFF.

The rearrangement uses TRBV5-1 and TRBJ1-1, with 7 bases lining up with TRBD1. V was pared by 4 bases and J by 0 bases, with 6 bases of the junction left unmatched. Germline CDR1 is SGHRS and CDR2 is YFSETQ. The CDR3 runs 15 residues. The CDR3 DNA reads as TGCGCCAGCAGCATCGGACAGGCCATGAACACTGAAGCTTTCTTT. Translating it yields CASSIGQAMNTEAFF.

Points on this clone: A read error may account for a junction end that differs from germline. Other DNA sequences in this specimen translate into the identical CDR3. The chain couples TRBV25-1 to TRBJ1-6; 8 bases map to TRBD1. This CDR3 comprises 16 residues. Looked up from germline, CDR1 is MGHDK and CDR2 is SYGVNS. The CDR3 spells CASSERWDRNNSPLHF. CDR3 DNA: TGTGCCAGCAGTGAGAGGTGGGACAGGAATAATTCCCCCCTCCACTTT.

The chain carries TRBV19 and TRBJ2-3, with a weak D call TRBD2 (5 bases). Germline loops: CDR1 LNHDA, CDR2 SQIVND (reference sequence). The V end was cut by 8 bases, the J end by 2 bases, with 17 bases between. CDR3 size: 15 residues. The CDR3 protein is CASSSTGISTDTQYF. Here the CDR3 DNA reads TGTGCCAGTTCATCGACGGGGATCTCCACAGATACGCAGTATTTT.

CDR3 in amino acids: CASSSQMETQYF. The CDR3 DNA follows: TGTGCCAGCAGCTCCCAGATGGAGACCCAGTACTTC. The V and J genes are TRBV7-2 and TRBJ2-5, with D unclear. CDR3 length: 12 residues. The ends were cut back, 4 bases at V and 5 bases at J, with 8 bases in the middle. In germline, CDR1 is SGHTA, CDR2 FQGNSA. Based on the CDR3 plus reference TRBV7-2 and TRBJ2-5, the full variable domain is GAGVSQSPSNKVTEKGKDVELRCDPISGHTALYWYRQSLGQGLEFLIYFQGNSAPDKSGLPSDRFSAERTGGSVSTLTIQRTQQEDSAVYLCASSSQMETQYFGPGTRLLVL.

This rearrangement joins TRBV7-9 to TRBJ1-5, with TRBD1 identical over 8 bases. The CDR3 spans 15 residues. CDR1 and CDR2 from the germline V gene are SEHNR and FQNEAQ (reference sequence). After removal of 5 bases from V and 1 base from J, the junction contained 4 bases not matched to a gene. CDR3: CASSAQGGSNQPQHF. CDR3 in DNA: TGTGCCAGCAGCGCACAGGGGGGCAGCAATCAGCCCCAGCATTTT.

The V call is TRBV5-6, the J call TRBJ2-1; the match to TRBD2 covers 12 bases. This CDR3 is 17 amino acids long. Per germline, CDR1 SGHDT and CDR2 YYEEEE. V lost 4 bases and J lost 7; bases outside the gene matches: 12. In DNA, the CDR3 is TGTGCCAGCAGCCAATACCTGACTAGCGGGAGCTGGAATGAGCAGTTCTTC. Translated: CASSQYLTSGSWNEQFF.

V gene TRBV9 combines with J gene TRBJ2-5; D is unresolved. V was shortened by 2 bases and J by 0 bases, with 8 bases between the two germline ends. The CDR3 extends over 14 amino acids. The germline V gene encodes CDR1 SGDLS and CDR2 YYNGEE. The CDR3 sequence is CASSVDGDQETQYF. As DNA, the CDR3 is TGTGCCAGCAGCGTTGATGGAGACCAAGAGACCCAGTACTTC.

The rearrangement links TRBV6-6 to TRBJ2-7; 7 bases are shared with TRBD1. Trimming at V came to 0 bases and at J to 5 bases, leaving 7 bases not matched to a gene. The length of the CDR3 is 15 residues. Germline values: CDR1 MNHNY, CDR2 SVGAGI (reference sequence). The CDR3 DNA follows: TGTGCCAGCAGTTACTCGGCAGGGGGTACCCACGAGCAGTACTTC. This codes for CASSYSAGGTHEQYF.

Note on this clone: Other DNA sequences from this sample encode an identical CDR3 as well. This rearrangement joins TRBV25-1 to TRBJ1-6, with a possible D match to TRBD1 (6 bases). This CDR3 spans 15 amino acids. Trimming stripped 1 base from V and 4 bases from J, with 8 bases between. The V gene's germline CDR1 is MGHDK and CDR2 SYGVNS. The CDR3 DNA is TGTGCCAGCAGTGAATCAGGGGCGTATAATTCACCCCTCCACTTT. Translation gives CASSESGAYNSPLHF.

The chain carries TRBV19 and TRBJ2-5; 7 nucleotides line up with TRBD1. V lost 5 bases, J lost 2 bases, and 2 bases stayed unmatched. Germline V gene data show CDR1 as LNHDA and CDR2 as SQIVND (reference sequence). There are 13 residues in the CDR3. Here the CDR3 reads CASSSTGQETQYF. CDR3 nucleotide sequence: TGTGCCAGTAGTTCGACAGGGCAAGAGACCCAGTACTTC.

The chain joins TRBV30 to TRBJ1-1; D unclear. In germline, CDR1 is GTSNPN, CDR2 SVGIG (reference sequence). The CDR3 extends over 14 amino acids. With 1 base removed from V and 3 bases from J, the gap between germline ends came to 12 bases. CDR3 bases: TGTGCCTGGAGTGAGGCGAGCGGGGACACTGAAGCTTTCTTT. Amino acid sequence: CAWSEASGDTEAFF.

The CDR3 sequence is CASSLGTANEKLFF. The CDR3 region has the DNA TGTGCCAGCAGCCTTGGGACAGCTAATGAAAAACTGTTTTTT. The gene calls are TRBV2 and TRBJ1-4; 7 nucleotides match TRBD1. V shed 6 bases, J shed 3 bases, and the junction held 4 bases outside the gene matches. The CDR3 runs 14 residues. Germline CDR1 is SNHLY and CDR2 is FYNNEI.

The chain has TRBV7-2 and TRBJ1-2; D call uncertain. The V end lost 5 bases, the J end lost 7 bases, and 17 bases lay between the germline ends. CDR1 SGHTA and CDR2 FQGNSA come from the germline V gene. The length of the CDR3 is 14 residues. The CDR3 reads CASSLEAVSPGYTF. The CDR3 DNA sequence: TGTGCCAGCAGCCTGGAGGCAGTTTCTCCTGGCTACACCTTC.